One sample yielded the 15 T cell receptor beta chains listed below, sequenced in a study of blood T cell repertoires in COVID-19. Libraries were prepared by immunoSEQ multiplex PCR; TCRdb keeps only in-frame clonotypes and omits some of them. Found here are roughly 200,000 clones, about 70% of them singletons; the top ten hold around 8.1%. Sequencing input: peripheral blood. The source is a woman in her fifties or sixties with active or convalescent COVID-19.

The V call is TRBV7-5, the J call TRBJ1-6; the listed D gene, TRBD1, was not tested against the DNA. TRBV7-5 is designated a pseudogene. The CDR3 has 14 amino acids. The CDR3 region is CARSLGQGNSPLHF. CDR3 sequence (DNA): TGTGCCAGAAGCTTGGGACAGGGAAATTCACCCCTCCACTTT.

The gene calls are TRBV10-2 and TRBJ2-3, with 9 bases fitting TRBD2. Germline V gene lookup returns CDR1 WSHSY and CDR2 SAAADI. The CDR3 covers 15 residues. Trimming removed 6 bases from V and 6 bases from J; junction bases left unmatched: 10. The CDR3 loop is CASRGPEAGGDTQYF. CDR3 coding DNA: TGCGCCAGCAGGGGCCCGGAAGCGGGAGGTGATACGCAGTATTTT.

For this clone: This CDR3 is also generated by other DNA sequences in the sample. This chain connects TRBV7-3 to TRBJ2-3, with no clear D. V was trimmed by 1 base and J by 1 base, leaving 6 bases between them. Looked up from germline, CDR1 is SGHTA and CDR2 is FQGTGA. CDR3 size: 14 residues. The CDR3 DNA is TGTGCCAGCAGCTTAAGTTCTGGCACAGATACGCAGTATTTT. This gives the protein CASSLSSGTDTQYF.

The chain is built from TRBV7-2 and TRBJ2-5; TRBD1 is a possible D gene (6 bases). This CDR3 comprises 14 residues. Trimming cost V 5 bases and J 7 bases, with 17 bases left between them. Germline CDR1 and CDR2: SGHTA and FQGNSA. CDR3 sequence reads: CASSPDSRRGTQYF. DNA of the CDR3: TGTGCCAGCAGCCCGGACAGCCGCCGGGGGACCCAGTACTTC.

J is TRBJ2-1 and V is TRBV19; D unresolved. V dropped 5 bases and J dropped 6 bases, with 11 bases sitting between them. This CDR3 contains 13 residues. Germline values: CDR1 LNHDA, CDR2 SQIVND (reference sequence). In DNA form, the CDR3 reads TGTGCCAGTAGTGCTCTAGATTCCAATGAGCAGTTCTTC. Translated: CASSALDSNEQFF.

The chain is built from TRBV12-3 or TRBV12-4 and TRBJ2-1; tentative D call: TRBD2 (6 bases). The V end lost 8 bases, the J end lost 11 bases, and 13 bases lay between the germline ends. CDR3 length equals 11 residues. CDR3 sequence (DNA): TGTGCCAGCTGGGGGGTCGGGAAGCAGTTCTTC. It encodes CASWGVGKQFF.

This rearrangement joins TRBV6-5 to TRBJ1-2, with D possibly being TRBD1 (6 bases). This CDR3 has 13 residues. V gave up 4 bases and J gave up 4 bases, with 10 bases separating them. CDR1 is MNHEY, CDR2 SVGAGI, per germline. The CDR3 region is CASSSTGLYGYTF. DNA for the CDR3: TGTGCCAGCAGTTCGACAGGCCTCTATGGCTACACCTTC.

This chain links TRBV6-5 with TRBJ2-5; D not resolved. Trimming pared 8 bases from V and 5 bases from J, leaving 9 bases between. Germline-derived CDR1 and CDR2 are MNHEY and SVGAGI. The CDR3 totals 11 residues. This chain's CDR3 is CASGLRETQYF. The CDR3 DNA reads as TGTGCCAGCGGCCTGAGGGAGACCCAGTACTTC.

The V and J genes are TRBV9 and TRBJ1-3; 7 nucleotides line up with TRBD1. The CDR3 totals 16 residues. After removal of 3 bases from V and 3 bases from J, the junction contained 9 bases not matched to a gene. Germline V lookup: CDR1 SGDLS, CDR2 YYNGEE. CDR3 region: CASSAVQGSSGNTIYF. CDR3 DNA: TGTGCCAGCAGCGCTGTACAGGGGTCGAGTGGAAACACCATATATTTT. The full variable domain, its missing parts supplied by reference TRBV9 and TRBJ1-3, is DSGVTQTPKHLITATGQRVTLRCSPRSGDLSVYWYQQSLDQGLQFLIQYYNGEERAKGNILERFSAQQFPDLHSELNLSSLELGDSALYFCASSAVQGSSGNTIYFGEGSWLTVV.

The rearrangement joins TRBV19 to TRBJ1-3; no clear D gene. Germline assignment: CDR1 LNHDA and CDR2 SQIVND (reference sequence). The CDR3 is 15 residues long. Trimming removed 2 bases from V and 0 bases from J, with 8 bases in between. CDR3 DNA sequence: TGTGCCAGTAGTATAAGTGGGAGCTCTGGAAACACCATATATTTT. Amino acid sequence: CASSISGSSGNTIYF.

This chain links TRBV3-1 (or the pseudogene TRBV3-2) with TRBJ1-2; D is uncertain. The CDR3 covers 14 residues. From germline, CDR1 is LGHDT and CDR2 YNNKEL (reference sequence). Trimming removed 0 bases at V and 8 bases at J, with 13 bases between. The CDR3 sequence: CASSQDSMREGYTF. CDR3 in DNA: TGTGCCAGCAGCCAAGATAGCATGCGGGAGGGCTACACCTTC.

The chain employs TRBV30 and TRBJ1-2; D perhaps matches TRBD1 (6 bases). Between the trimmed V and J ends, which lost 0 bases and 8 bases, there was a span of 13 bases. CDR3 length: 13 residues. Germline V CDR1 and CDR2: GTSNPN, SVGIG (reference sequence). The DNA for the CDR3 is TGTGCCTGGAGTGTAGAACAGGGTCGGGGCTACACCTTC. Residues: CAWSVEQGRGYTF.

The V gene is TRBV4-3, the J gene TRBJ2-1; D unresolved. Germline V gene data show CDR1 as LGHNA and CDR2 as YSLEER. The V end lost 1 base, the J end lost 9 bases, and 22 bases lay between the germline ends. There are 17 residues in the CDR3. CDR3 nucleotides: TGCGCCAGCAGCCAAGTCATGGTTCCAGGTCCGTACGGTGAGCAGTTCTTC. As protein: CASSQVMVPGPYGEQFF.

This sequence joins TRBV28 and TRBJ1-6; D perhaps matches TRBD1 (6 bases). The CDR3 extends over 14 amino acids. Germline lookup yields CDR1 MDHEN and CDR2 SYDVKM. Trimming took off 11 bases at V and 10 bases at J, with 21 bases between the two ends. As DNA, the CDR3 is TGTGCCGCCAACGGGGGGCATCGAGGGTCACCCCTCCACTTT. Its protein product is CAANGGHRGSPLHF.

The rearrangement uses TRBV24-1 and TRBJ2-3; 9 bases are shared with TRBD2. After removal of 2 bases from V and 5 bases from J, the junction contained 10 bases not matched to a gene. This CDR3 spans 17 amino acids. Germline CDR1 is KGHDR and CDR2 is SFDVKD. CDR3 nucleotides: TGTGCCACCAGTGATTGGGGGGCGGGAGGGAAAAGAGATACGCAGTATTTT. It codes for CATSDWGAGGKRDTQYF.